The sequence of this T cell receptor beta chain was determined in a study of blood T cells in healthy people across ages. Findings and caveats of the study: Greater diversity and more naive CD4+ cells were seen in long-lived donors than in aged donors.

Together with a sample-barcoded 5' primer, a J-beta primer mix was included in a second PCR lasting about 6 to 11 cycles. All samples gave at least 2.5 million CDR3-containing paired-end reads. TCRdb reprocessed the 5' RACE reads via MiXCR and lists one record per CDR3 protein. This sample yields 590,000 or so distinct CDR3 sequences, of which 25% to 35% are seen a single time; around a sixth belongs to the top ten. Germline CDR1 and CDR2: MGHDK and SYGVNS. The length of the CDR3 is 14 residues. Worth noting for this clonotype: Its antigen is unknown. At one of its ends the junction is not consistent with the germline gene, which may arise from a read error.

V and J are TRBV25-1 and TRBJ2-5; 9 positions match TRBD1. This receptor was obtained from a woman of 80 years or more in good health. Sequencing was performed on blood. In DNA, the CDR3 is TGTGCCGGCAGTGAATGGACAGGGGAGGAGGCCCAGTACTTC. Its translation is CAGSEWTGEEAQYF.